These 18 T cell receptor beta chains originate from one sample sequenced in a study of cytomegalovirus exposure and HLA in healthy donors. The primer mix had 60 Vbeta and 13 Jbeta primers. Method: immunoSEQ multiplex PCR; TCRdb's copy keeps in-frame clones and lacks some. This sample carries approximately 110,000 clones, more than 65% of them seen once, and the ten largest clones take 3.2%. Specimen: PBMCs. These receptors originate from a man aged 25-45 years in good health and CMV-seronegative.

V and J are TRBV10-3 and TRBJ2-3, with 11 bases that match TRBD1. V lost 2 bases and J lost 7; bases outside the gene matches: 11. CDR3 length equals 17 residues. Germline assignment: CDR1 ENHRY and CDR2 SYGVKD. The DNA of the CDR3 is TGTGCCATCAGTGAGAGGACAGGGGGCGCCCAGGGCCATACGCAGTATTTT. This encodes CAISERTGGAQGHTQYF.

The chain uses TRBV9 and TRBJ2-3; D is possibly TRBD2 (5 bases). The CDR3 runs to 16 residues. Germline assignment: CDR1 SGDLS and CDR2 YYNGEE. The V and J ends lost 4 bases and 5 bases respectively, with 20 bases between them. The CDR3 here is CASSPALGEMRDTQYF. CDR3 DNA sequence: TGTGCCAGCAGCCCAGCCCTCGGGGAGATGAGAGATACGCAGTATTTT.

The chain is built from TRBV28 and TRBJ1-4; 12 bases map to TRBD1. Trimming at V came to 5 bases and at J to 8 bases, leaving 12 bases not matched to a gene. The CDR3 has 17 amino acids. Per the germline V gene, CDR1 is MDHEN and CDR2 is SYDVKM. CDR3 in DNA: TGTGCCAGCAGTCCCGGAGGGACAGGGGGCTTTCTAGAAAAACTGTTTTTT. It yields the protein CASSPGGTGGFLEKLFF.

The V gene is TRBV10-3, the J gene TRBJ2-1, with 16 nucleotides matching TRBD2. Germline lookup yields CDR1 ENHRY and CDR2 SYGVKD. This CDR3 has 18 amino acids. Trimming took 3 bases from V and 9 from J; bases not matched to a gene: 11. The DNA for the CDR3 is TGTGCCATCAGTGACCCCCCGGGACTAGCGGGAGGGCTCGGTGAGCAGTTCTTC. As protein: CAISDPPGLAGGLGEQFF.

This CDR3 is CASRTSGSYEQFF. DNA of the CDR3: TGTGCCAGTAGGACTAGCGGGAGTTATGAGCAGTTCTTC. The V gene is TRBV19, the J gene TRBJ2-1, with 12 bases that match TRBD2. V was clipped by 6 bases and J by 8 bases; unmatched bases: 2. This CDR3 has 13 residues. In germline, CDR1 is LNHDA, CDR2 SQIVND (reference sequence).

V gene TRBV7-9 combines with J gene TRBJ1-4; 11 nucleotides agree with TRBD1. Germline-derived CDR1 and CDR2 are SEHNR and FQNEAQ (reference sequence). V lost 4 bases to trimming and J lost 3 bases; unmatched junction nucleotides: 10. The CDR3 consists of 18 residues. The CDR3 DNA reads as TGTGCCAGCAGCTATTCCGGGACAGGGGGTTCGGCTAATGAAAAACTGTTTTTT. Its protein is CASSYSGTGGSANEKLFF.

The rearrangement uses TRBV5-1 and TRBJ2-1, with D tentatively TRBD1 (6 bases). The ends were cut back, 2 bases at V and 3 bases at J, with 9 bases in the middle. Germline loops: CDR1 SGHRS, CDR2 YFSETQ. This CDR3 contains 14 residues. As DNA, the CDR3 is TGCGCCAGCAGCTTAGGACAGAGCTACAATGAGCAGTTCTTC. Protein product: CASSLGQSYNEQFF.

This clone came up once. This CDR3 is CAWSRRTGGAPRNEQYF. The DNA for the CDR3 is TGTGCCTGGAGTAGAAGGACAGGGGGAGCTCCCCGGAACGAGCAGTACTTC. The chain couples TRBV30 to TRBJ2-7; TRBD1 agrees at 10 bases. Per the germline V gene, CDR1 is GTSNPN and CDR2 is SVGIG (reference sequence). This CDR3 spans 17 amino acids. Unmatched junction bases numbered 15, after V lost 2 bases and J lost 5 bases. Using reference TRBV30 and TRBJ2-7 for the parts outside the CDR3, the full variable domain is SQTIHQWPATLVQPVGSPLSLECTVEGTSNPNLYWYRQAAGRGLQLLFYSVGIGQISSEVPQNLSASRPQDRQFILSSKKLLLSDSGFYLCAWSRRTGGAPRNEQYFGPGTRLTVT.

Points on this clone: This sample includes further DNA sequences coding for the same CDR3. V is TRBV5-4 and J is TRBJ2-1, with 10 bases that match TRBD2. The CDR3 has 18 residues. Germline CDR1 SGHNT, CDR2 YYREEE (reference sequence). The ends lost 4 bases at V and 9 bases at J; junction bases unmatched: 19. CDR3 nucleotides: TGTGCCAGCAGCCCGGGGCTAGCGGGAGTTGGTAGGGTTGGTGAGCAGTTCTTC. This sequence encodes CASSPGLAGVGRVGEQFF. Using reference TRBV5-4 and TRBJ2-1 for the parts outside the CDR3, the full variable domain is ETGVTQSPTHLIKTRGQQVTLRCSSQSGHNTVSWYQQALGQGPQFIFQYYREEENGRGNFPPRFSGLQFPNYSSELNVNALELDDSALYLCASSPGLAGVGRVGEQFFGPGTRLTVL.

The rearrangement uses TRBV19 and TRBJ2-2; 8 bases line up with TRBD2. CDR3 length: 18 amino acids. Germline V gene sequence: CDR1 LNHDA, CDR2 SQIVND (reference sequence). V trimming: 10 bases; J trimming: 0 bases; junction bases outside the gene matches: 16. CDR3 in amino acids: CATTGFVPGLANTGELFF. DNA for the CDR3: TGTGCCACCACGGGGTTCGTACCGGGACTAGCGAACACCGGGGAGCTGTTTTTT.

The rearrangement uses TRBV27 and TRBJ2-5; TRBD2 matches at 7 bases. CDR3 length: 13 residues. Per germline, CDR1 MNHEY and CDR2 SMNVEV (reference sequence). Trimming removed 7 bases from V and 6 bases from J; junction bases left unmatched: 8. The chain's CDR3 is CASKELAYQTQYF. Written as DNA, the CDR3 is TGTGCCAGCAAGGAACTAGCGTATCAGACCCAGTACTTC.

This clone was detected only once. The chain uses TRBV4-1 and TRBJ2-1; 11 nucleotides align to TRBD2. This CDR3 has 15 amino acids. V shed 5 bases, J shed 5 bases, and the junction held 5 bases outside the gene matches. Germline lookup yields CDR1 MGHRA and CDR2 YSYEKL. Written as DNA, the CDR3 is TGCGCCAGCAGCTCTAGCGGGAGGAATAACAATGAGCAGTTCTTC. This gives the protein CASSSSGRNNNEQFF.

This clone has just a few counts. The chain has TRBV7-9 and TRBJ2-7; D gene unclear. Germline CDR1 is SEHNR and CDR2 is FQNEAQ (reference sequence). The CDR3 has 12 residues. Trimming pared 2 bases from V and 5 bases from J, leaving 7 bases between. CDR3 loop: CASSLSGNEQYF. The CDR3, as DNA: TGTGCCAGCAGCTTATCAGGCAACGAGCAGTACTTC.

Comment on this clone: Other DNA sequences in the same sample also yield this CDR3. The CDR3 protein is CASSPPDTYGYTF. DNA for the CDR3: TGTGCCAGCAGCCCGCCAGACACCTATGGCTACACCTTC. The chain couples TRBV5-4 to TRBJ1-2; D not certain. CDR1 is SGHNT, CDR2 YYREEE, per germline (reference sequence). V was pared by 4 bases and J by 4 bases, with 11 bases between. The length of the CDR3 is 13 residues.

The chain has TRBV7-2 and TRBJ1-5; the D gene is possibly TRBD1 (5 bases). Germline V gene data show CDR1 as SGHTA and CDR2 as FQGNSA. The CDR3 covers 14 residues. Between the trimmed V and J ends, which lost 2 bases and 11 bases, there was a span of 16 bases. The CDR3 DNA reads as TGTGCCAGCAGCTTACCATCACGTCAGGGTACCCAGCATTTT. The encoded protein is CASSLPSRQGTQHF.

This clone was detected only a few times. V is TRBV30 and J is TRBJ1-2; D is unclear. CDR1 and CDR2 from the germline V gene are GTSNPN and SVGIG (reference sequence). Trimming took 0 bases from V and 8 from J, leaving 7 bases between them. The CDR3 sequence is 11 residues long. The CDR3 loop is CAWSVLSGYTF. The CDR3 region has the DNA TGTGCCTGGAGTGTACTTTCGGGCTACACCTTC.

A note on this clone: Germline and junction disagree at one end, which may indicate a read error. The V call is TRBV5-6, the J call TRBJ1-1; D possibly corresponds to TRBD1 (5 bases). The CDR3 has 13 amino acids. Looked up from germline, CDR1 is SGHDT and CDR2 is YYEEEE. The chain's CDR3 is CASGERGNAEAFF. The CDR3 coding sequence is TGTGCCAGCGGGGAGCGGGGGAACGCTGAAGCTTTCTTT.

V usage is TRBV30 and J usage is TRBJ1-4, with D tentatively TRBD1 (6 bases). Germline loops: CDR1 GTSNPN, CDR2 SVGIG (reference sequence). This CDR3 comprises 14 residues. The V and J ends lost 2 bases and 2 bases respectively, with 9 bases between them. The CDR3: CAWSPGVTNEKLFF. The CDR3 coding sequence is TGTGCCTGGAGTCCAGGGGTTACTAATGAAAAACTGTTTTTT.